This T cell receptor (beta chain) was retrieved from a study of HIV-infected patients and healthy controls. Study-wide findings and caveats: Compared with healthy controls, HIV-infected patients showed less CDR3 sharing between individuals. When repertoires were size-matched, rare events in HIV-infected data became overweighted. Significantly higher mean Gini indices appeared in HIV-infected repertoires, possibly reflecting oligoclonality.

Alpha and beta constant-region primers primed reverse transcription of around 0.5 ug RNA. Using multiplexing indices, alpha and beta chain libraries were generated apart by chain-specific third strand synthesis. TCRdb used MiXCR to reprocess the 5' RACE reads, holding one entry per CDR3 protein. The data contain approximately 10,000 distinct CDR3 sequences, 8% of them seen just once; the ten biggest clones take up approximately 32%. This clonotype was found many times. Its matching antigen is unknown. No cell fractionation was done, so the repertoire covers all unsorted peripheral blood T cells. The RNA source was a roughly 2.6 ml peripheral blood draw. The CDR3 runs to 15 residues. Germline V CDR1 and CDR2: SEHNR, FQNEAQ (reference sequence). V was cut by 0 bases and J by 2 bases, with 9 bases left in between.

The chain employs TRBV7-9 and TRBJ2-3; D gene ambiguous. The sequences come from blood, collected before antiretroviral therapy. This clonotype was obtained from an adult with HIV infection. The donor label of this sample is uncertain. This CDR3 is CASSLANRPTDTQYF. The CDR3, as DNA: TGTGCCAGCAGCTTAGCGAACAGACCCACAGATACGCAGTATTTT. Combining the CDR3 with reference TRBV7-9 and TRBJ2-3 gives the whole variable domain DTGVSQNPRHKITKRGQNVTFRCDPISEHNRLYWYRQTLGQGPEFLTYFQNEAQLEKSRLLSDRFSAERPKGSFSTLEIQRTEQGDSAMYLCASSLANRPTDTQYFGPGTRLTVL.